Listed here is a single T cell receptor (beta chain). Using immunoSEQ multiplex PCR, the repertoire was profiled, and TCRdb retains in-frame clones only, with some absent. The profile shows 190,000 or so clones, 90% to 95% of them singletons. This CDR3 has 14 amino acids. The V end lost 1 base, the J end lost 2 bases, and 10 bases lay between the germline ends. CDR1 and CDR2 from the germline V gene are SGDLS and YYNGEE. The data stem from a study of control samples from healthy donors and cancer patients. This chain links TRBV9 with TRBJ2-7, with D hard to call. Source material: blood. This TCR came from a man between 18 and 35 years old in good health. CDR3 nucleotides: TGTGCCAGCAGCGTATCCATCGGCCCCTACGAGCAGTACTTC. This gives the protein CASSVSIGPYEQYF.